What follows are 24 T cell receptor beta chains derived from one specimen sequenced in a study of shared clonotypes between healthy human individuals. TCRdb's table, derived via immunoSEQ multiplex PCR, lists solely in-frame clones and lacks some. The sample shows a few million clones, 85% to 95% of them seen only once. Sequenced: naive CD4+ T cells from PBMCs. Subset described: CD45RA+ positively selected. The receptors stem from a man younger than 35 in good health. Some clones in this sample may be carry-over from other donors' samples.

This chain joins TRBV29-1 and TRBJ1-5, with 7 bases lining up with TRBD1. The germline V gene encodes CDR1 SQVTM and CDR2 ANQGSEA. Unmatched junction bases numbered 6, after V lost 6 bases and J lost 4 bases. The CDR3 is 13 amino acids. The CDR3 is CSVKGTENQPQHF. DNA of the CDR3: TGCAGCGTCAAAGGGACAGAGAATCAGCCCCAGCATTTT.

For this clone: The junction and the germline gene differ at one end; a read error may be behind it. The J gene is TRBJ2-7, the V gene TRBV27, with 14 positions matching TRBD2. The CDR3 sequence is 18 residues long. Per germline, CDR1 MNHEY and CDR2 SMNVEV (reference sequence). The CDR3 region is CASSLPGLAGVISHEQYF. CDR3 sequence (DNA): TGTGCCAGCAGTTTACCGGGACTAGCGGGAGTTATCTCCCACGAGCAGTACTTC.

About this clone itself: Because the CDR3's place on the DNA is in doubt, the DNA is left out and the CDR3 is given as listed by TCRdb. The rearrangement links TRBV6-1 to TRBJ1-2. The CDR3 length is 15 residues, termini included. Germline lookup yields CDR1 MNHNS and CDR2 SASEGT. The CDR3 sequence: CASSFFGPANYGYTF.

V is TRBV29-1 and J is TRBJ1-2, with D unclear. Germline-derived CDR1 and CDR2 are SQVTM and ANQGSEA. V shed 4 bases and J shed 2 bases, with 5 bases lying between them. The CDR3 spans 11 residues. The CDR3 bases are TGCAGCGTTGCAACGAACTATGGCTACACCTTC. This sequence encodes CSVATNYGYTF.

Regarding this clone: Other DNA sequences in this specimen translate into the identical CDR3. V and J are TRBV7-9 and TRBJ1-4, with 7 bases that match TRBD1. Unmatched junction bases numbered 5, after V lost 5 bases and J lost 2 bases. Germline CDR1 reads SEHNR; CDR2 reads FQNEAQ (reference sequence). The CDR3 consists of 15 residues. In nucleotides, the CDR3 is TGTGCCAGCAGCCCTGACAGGGCGACTAATGAAAAACTGTTTTTT. This codes for CASSPDRATNEKLFF.

The chain employs TRBV30 and TRBJ2-7, with a possible D match to TRBD2 (5 bases). Between the trimmed V and J ends, which lost 2 bases and 5 bases, there was a span of 13 bases. Germline V gene sequence: CDR1 GTSNPN, CDR2 SVGIG (reference sequence). The CDR3 runs to 13 residues. CDR3: CAWSFRGADEQYF. The DNA for the CDR3 is TGTGCCTGGAGTTTCCGGGGTGCCGACGAGCAGTACTTC.

CDR3: CSVGAGGSGNTIYF. The CDR3, as DNA: TGCAGCGTTGGGGCAGGGGGCAGCGGAAACACCATATATTTT. The rearrangement uses TRBV29-1 and TRBJ1-3; 8 bases are a match to TRBD1. V lost 4 bases, J lost 4 bases, and 6 bases stayed unmatched. Germline CDR1 SQVTM, CDR2 ANQGSEA. The CDR3 length is 14 residues.

This sequence joins TRBV18 and TRBJ1-5; the D is unclear. The CDR3 loop spans 16 amino acids. Germline CDR1 KGHSH, CDR2 LQKENI. Trimming stripped 3 bases from V and 0 bases from J, with 12 bases between. The CDR3 is CASSPRGGNSNQPQHF. CDR3 sequence (DNA): TGTGCCAGCTCACCGAGAGGAGGGAATAGCAATCAGCCCCAGCATTTT.

This chain links TRBV28 with TRBJ1-2; no clear D gene. This CDR3 is 12 amino acids long. Germline CDR1 and CDR2: MDHEN and SYDVKM. V dropped 3 bases and J dropped 7 bases, with 9 bases sitting between them. The CDR3 here is CASSLIGFGYTF. The DNA of the CDR3 is TGTGCCAGCAGTTTGATCGGCTTTGGCTACACCTTC.

The chain combines TRBV18 with TRBJ1-1; perhaps TRBD1 as D (5 bases). V was clipped by 6 bases and J by 2 bases, with 13 bases between them. This CDR3 region has 14 residues. The germline gives CDR1 KGHSH, CDR2 LQKENI. CDR3 in amino acids: CASSRGGTNTEAFF. DNA for the CDR3: TGTGCCAGCTCGAGGGGCGGAACCAACACTGAAGCTTTCTTT.

The rearrangement uses TRBV6-5 and TRBJ1-5; weak D call: TRBD1 (5 bases). Germline CDR1 reads MNHEY; CDR2 reads SVGAGI. The length of the CDR3 is 13 residues. Trimming took 5 bases from V and 6 from J, leaving 11 bases between them. The CDR3 DNA is TGTGCCAGCAGTCCACGGGGGAGTCAGCCCCAGCATTTT. It specifies CASSPRGSQPQHF.

The V and J genes are TRBV29-1 and TRBJ1-2; unclear D gene. The CDR3 extends over 11 amino acids. The V gene lost 5 bases and the J gene lost 6 bases, with 10 bases spanning the gap. Germline CDR1 reads SQVTM; CDR2 reads ANQGSEA. CDR3 region: CSVLTFDGYTF. The CDR3 DNA is TGCAGCGTTTTAACTTTCGATGGCTACACCTTC.

The chain recombines TRBV6-5 with TRBJ1-2, with D maybe TRBD1 (6 bases). This CDR3 has 16 residues. CDR1 and CDR2 (germline): MNHEY, SVGAGI. The germline V and J ends were trimmed by 0 bases and 0 bases, with 11 bases remaining between them. The chain's CDR3 is CASSYSIRGANYGYTF. Here the CDR3 DNA reads TGTGCCAGCAGTTACTCGATCAGGGGAGCTAACTATGGCTACACCTTC.

V is TRBV15 and J is TRBJ1-5; D might be TRBD1 (5 bases). V lost 1 base, J lost 9 bases, and 16 bases lay in between. The CDR3 is 15 amino acids. Germline loops: CDR1 LNHNV, CDR2 YYDKDF (reference sequence). The CDR3 sequence is CATSRVGTGRGPQHF. In nucleotides, the CDR3 is TGTGCCACCAGCAGAGTAGGAACGGGGCGGGGGCCCCAGCATTTT. The full variable domain, rest sourced from reference TRBV15 and TRBJ1-5, is DAMVIQNPRYQVTQFGKPVTLSCSQTLNHNVMYWYQQKSSQAPKLLFHYYDKDFNNEADTPDNFQSRRPNTSFCFLDIRSPGLGDTAMYLCATSRVGTGRGPQHFGDGTRLSIL.

The rearrangement joins TRBV5-4 to TRBJ2-7; TRBD2 aligns across 11 bases. Germline CDR1 SGHNT, CDR2 YYREEE (reference sequence). V shed 0 bases, J shed 5 bases, and the junction held 10 bases outside the gene matches. The CDR3 is 17 amino acids. CDR3 in amino acids: CASSLDGTSGLEDEQYF. CDR3 nucleotide sequence: TGTGCCAGCAGCTTGGATGGGACTAGCGGACTTGAGGACGAGCAGTACTTC.

The rearrangement links TRBV2 to TRBJ2-5, with D possibly TRBD2 on 5 matching bases. Germline CDR1 reads SNHLY; CDR2 reads FYNNEI. CDR3 length: 12 amino acids. V lost 9 bases, J lost 4 bases, and 12 bases lay in between. CDR3: CASHLAGETQYF. The CDR3 nucleotides read TGTGCCAGTCATCTAGCAGGAGAGACCCAGTACTTC.

The chain employs TRBV4-1 and TRBJ2-5, with D uncertain. Between the trimmed V and J ends, which lost 1 base and 5 bases, there was a span of 8 bases. The CDR3 loop spans 13 amino acids. Germline V lookup: CDR1 MGHRA, CDR2 YSYEKL. This CDR3 reads CASSQVVPETQYF. CDR3 nucleotides: TGCGCCAGCAGCCAAGTTGTTCCGGAGACCCAGTACTTC.

The chain couples TRBV5-1 to TRBJ1-1, with a possible D match to TRBD1 (6 bases). Deletions cut 2 bases from V and 3 bases from J, with 11 bases between. CDR3 size: 14 residues. From germline, CDR1 is SGHRS and CDR2 YFSETQ. CDR3 nucleotide sequence: TGCGCCAGCAGCTTAATGGACAGATACACTGAAGCTTTCTTT. This codes for CASSLMDRYTEAFF.

The CDR3 loop reads CASSAGLAGGGYNEQFF. The CDR3 nucleotides are TGTGCCAGCAGCGCCGGACTAGCGGGAGGGGGCTACAATGAGCAGTTCTTC. The rearrangement uses TRBV7-8 and TRBJ2-1; 15 bases are a match to TRBD2. This CDR3 contains 17 residues. V was clipped by 5 bases and J by 3 bases; unmatched bases: 5. Per the germline V gene, CDR1 is SGHVS and CDR2 is FQNEAQ.

This clone was observed a few times. The CDR3 reads CASSLSGLPKAFF. The CDR3 DNA is TGTGCCAGCAGCTTATCCGGGCTTCCCAAAGCTTTCTTT. The rearrangement uses TRBV11-2 and TRBJ1-1; no reliable D call. V dropped 2 bases and J dropped 9 bases, with 13 bases sitting between them. From germline, CDR1 is SGHAT and CDR2 FQNNGV. The CDR3 spans 13 residues. Complete variable domain (other parts from reference TRBV11-2 and TRBJ1-1): EAGVAQSPRYKIIEKRQSVAFWCNPISGHATLYWYQQILGQGPKLLIQFQNNGVVDDSQLPKDRFSAERLKGVDSTLKIQPAKLEDSAVYLCASSLSGLPKAFFGQGTRLTVV.

With respect to this clone: Different DNA sequences within this sample yield the same CDR3. The CDR3 DNA reads TGTGCCAGCAGTTTGGGTTCACCCCTCCACTTT. This translates into CASSLGSPLHF. V is TRBV28 and J is TRBJ1-6; no clear D. CDR3 length equals 11 residues. Germline CDR1 is MDHEN and CDR2 is SYDVKM. Trimming removed 3 bases at V and 9 bases at J, with 3 bases between.

CDR3 region: CASSSRDGNTEAFF. The CDR3 DNA reads as TGTGCCAGCAGTTCCCGGGACGGGAACACTGAAGCTTTCTTT. The chain is built from TRBV27 and TRBJ1-1; TRBD1 might be the D (5 bases). V dropped 4 bases and J dropped 1 base, with 10 bases sitting between them. This CDR3 is 14 amino acids long. Germline values: CDR1 MNHEY, CDR2 SMNVEV (reference sequence).

This CDR3 is CASSMAPRIGELFF. The CDR3 region has the DNA TGTGCCAGTAGTATGGCCCCAAGAATCGGGGAGCTGTTTTTT. The chain has TRBV19 and TRBJ2-2; D is undetermined. Between the trimmed V and J ends, which lost 3 bases and 7 bases, there was a span of 12 bases. This CDR3 has 14 amino acids. Germline lookup yields CDR1 LNHDA and CDR2 SQIVND (reference sequence). The complete variable domain, with remaining parts taken from reference TRBV19 and TRBJ2-2, reads DGGITQSPKYLFRKEGQNVTLSCEQNLNHDAMYWYRQDPGQGLRLIYYSQIVNDFQKGDIAEGYSVSREKKESFPLTVTSAQKNPTAFYLCASSMAPRIGELFFGEGSRLTVL.

This chain links TRBV29-1 with TRBJ2-3; D unclear. The CDR3 extends over 11 amino acids. In germline, CDR1 is SQVTM, CDR2 ANQGSEA. The ends were cut back, 6 bases at V and 5 bases at J, with 9 bases in the middle. CDR3 residues: CSVLPGDTQYF. The CDR3 coding sequence is TGCAGCGTCCTGCCCGGAGATACGCAGTATTTT.